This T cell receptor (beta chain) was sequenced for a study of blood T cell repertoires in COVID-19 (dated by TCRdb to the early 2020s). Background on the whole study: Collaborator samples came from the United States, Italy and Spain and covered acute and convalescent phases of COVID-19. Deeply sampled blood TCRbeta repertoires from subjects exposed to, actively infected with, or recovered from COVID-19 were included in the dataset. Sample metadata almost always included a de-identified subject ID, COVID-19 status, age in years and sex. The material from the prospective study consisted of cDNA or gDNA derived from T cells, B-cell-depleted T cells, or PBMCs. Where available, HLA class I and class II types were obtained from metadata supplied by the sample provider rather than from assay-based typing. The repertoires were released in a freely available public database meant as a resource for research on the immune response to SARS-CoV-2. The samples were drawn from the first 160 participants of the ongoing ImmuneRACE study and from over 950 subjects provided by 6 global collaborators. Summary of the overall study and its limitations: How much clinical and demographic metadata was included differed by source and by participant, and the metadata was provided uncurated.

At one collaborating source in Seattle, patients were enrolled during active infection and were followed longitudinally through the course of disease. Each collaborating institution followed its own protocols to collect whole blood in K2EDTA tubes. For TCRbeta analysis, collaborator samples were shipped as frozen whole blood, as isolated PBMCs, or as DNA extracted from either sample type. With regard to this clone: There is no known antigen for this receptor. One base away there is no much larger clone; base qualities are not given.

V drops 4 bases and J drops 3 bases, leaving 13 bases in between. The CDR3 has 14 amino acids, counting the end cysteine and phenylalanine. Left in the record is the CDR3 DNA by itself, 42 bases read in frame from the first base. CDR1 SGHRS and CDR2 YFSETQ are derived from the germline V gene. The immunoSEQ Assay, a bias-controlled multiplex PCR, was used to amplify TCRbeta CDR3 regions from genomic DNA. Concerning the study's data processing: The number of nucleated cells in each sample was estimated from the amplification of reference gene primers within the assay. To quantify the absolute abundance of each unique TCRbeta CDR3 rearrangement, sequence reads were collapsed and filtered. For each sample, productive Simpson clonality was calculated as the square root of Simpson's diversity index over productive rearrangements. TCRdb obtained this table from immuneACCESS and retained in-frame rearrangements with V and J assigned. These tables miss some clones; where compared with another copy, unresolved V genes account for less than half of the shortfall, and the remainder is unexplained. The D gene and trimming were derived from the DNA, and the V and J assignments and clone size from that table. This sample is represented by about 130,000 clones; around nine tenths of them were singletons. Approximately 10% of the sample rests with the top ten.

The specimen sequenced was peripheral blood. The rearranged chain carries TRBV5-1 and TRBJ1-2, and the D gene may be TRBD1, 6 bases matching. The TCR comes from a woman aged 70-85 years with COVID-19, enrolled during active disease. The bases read TGCGCCAGCAGCACCCCCGACAGGTACTATGGCTACACCTTC. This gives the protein CASSTPDRYYGYTF. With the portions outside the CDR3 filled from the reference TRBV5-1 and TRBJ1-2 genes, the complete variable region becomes KAGVTQTPRYLIKTRGQQVTLSCSPISGHRSVSWYQQTPGQGLQFLFEYFSETQRNKGNFPGRFSGRQFSNSRSEMNVSTLELGDSALYLCASSTPDRYYGYTFGSGTRLTVV.